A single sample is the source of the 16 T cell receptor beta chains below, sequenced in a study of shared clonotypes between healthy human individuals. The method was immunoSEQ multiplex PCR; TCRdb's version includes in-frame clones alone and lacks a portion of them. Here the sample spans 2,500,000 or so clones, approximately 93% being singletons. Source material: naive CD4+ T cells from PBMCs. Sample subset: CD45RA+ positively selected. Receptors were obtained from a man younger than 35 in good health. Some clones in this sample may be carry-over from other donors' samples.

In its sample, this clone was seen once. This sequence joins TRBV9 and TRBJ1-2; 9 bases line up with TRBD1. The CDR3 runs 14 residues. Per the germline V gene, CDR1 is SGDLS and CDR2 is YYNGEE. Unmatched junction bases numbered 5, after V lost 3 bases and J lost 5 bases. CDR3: CASSETGTGYGYTF. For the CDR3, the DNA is TGTGCCAGCAGCGAGACCGGGACAGGGTATGGCTACACCTTC.

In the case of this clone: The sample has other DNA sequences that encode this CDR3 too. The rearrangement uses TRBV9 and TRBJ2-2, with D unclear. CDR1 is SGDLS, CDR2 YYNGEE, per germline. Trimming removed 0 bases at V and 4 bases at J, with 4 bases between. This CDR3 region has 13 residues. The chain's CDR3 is CASSVAVTGELFF. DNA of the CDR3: TGTGCCAGCAGCGTAGCGGTCACCGGGGAGCTGTTTTTT.

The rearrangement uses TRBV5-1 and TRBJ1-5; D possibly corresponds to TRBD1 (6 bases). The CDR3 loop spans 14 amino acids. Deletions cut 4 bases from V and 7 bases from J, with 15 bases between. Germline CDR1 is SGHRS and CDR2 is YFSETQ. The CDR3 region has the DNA TGCGCCAGCAGCATGGATTATGGGGGCCAGCCCCAGCATTTT. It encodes CASSMDYGGQPQHF.

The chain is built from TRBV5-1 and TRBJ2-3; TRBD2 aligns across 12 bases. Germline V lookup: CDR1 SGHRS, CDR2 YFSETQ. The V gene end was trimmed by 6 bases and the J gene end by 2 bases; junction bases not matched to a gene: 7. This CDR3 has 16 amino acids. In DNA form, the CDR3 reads TGCGCCAGCACCGTGACTAGCGGGGGCCCCACAGATACGCAGTATTTT. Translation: CASTVTSGGPTDTQYF. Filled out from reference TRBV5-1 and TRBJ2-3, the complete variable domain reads KAGVTQTPRYLIKTRGQQVTLSCSPISGHRSVSWYQQTPGQGLQFLFEYFSETQRNKGNFPGRFSGRQFSNSRSEMNVSTLELGDSALYLCASTVTSGGPTDTQYFGPGTRLTVL.

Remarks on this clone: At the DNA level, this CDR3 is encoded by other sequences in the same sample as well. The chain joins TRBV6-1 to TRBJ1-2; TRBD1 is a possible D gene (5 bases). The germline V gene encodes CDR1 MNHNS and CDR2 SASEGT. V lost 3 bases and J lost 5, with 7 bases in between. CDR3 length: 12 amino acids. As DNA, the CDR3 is TGTGCCAGCAGTGAGGGGGGTTATGGCTACACCTTC. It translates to CASSEGGYGYTF.

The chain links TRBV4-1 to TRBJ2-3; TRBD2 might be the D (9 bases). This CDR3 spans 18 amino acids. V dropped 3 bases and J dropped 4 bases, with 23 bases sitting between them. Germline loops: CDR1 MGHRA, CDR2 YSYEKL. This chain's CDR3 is CASSHIIGQGGGADTQYF. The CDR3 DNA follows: TGCGCCAGCAGCCACATAATAGGACAGGGCGGGGGGGCAGATACGCAGTATTTT.

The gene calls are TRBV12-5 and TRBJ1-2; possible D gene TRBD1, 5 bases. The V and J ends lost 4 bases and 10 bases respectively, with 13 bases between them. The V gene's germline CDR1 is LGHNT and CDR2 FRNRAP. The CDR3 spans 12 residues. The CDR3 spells CASGSGASPYTF. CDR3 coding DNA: TGTGCTAGTGGTTCCGGGGCTTCCCCCTACACCTTC.

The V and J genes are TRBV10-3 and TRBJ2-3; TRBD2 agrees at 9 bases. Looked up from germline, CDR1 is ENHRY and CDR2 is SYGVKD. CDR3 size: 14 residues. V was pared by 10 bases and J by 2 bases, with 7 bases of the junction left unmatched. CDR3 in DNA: TGTGCCACCATAGCGGGAGAGACCACAGATACGCAGTATTTT. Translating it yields CATIAGETTDTQYF.

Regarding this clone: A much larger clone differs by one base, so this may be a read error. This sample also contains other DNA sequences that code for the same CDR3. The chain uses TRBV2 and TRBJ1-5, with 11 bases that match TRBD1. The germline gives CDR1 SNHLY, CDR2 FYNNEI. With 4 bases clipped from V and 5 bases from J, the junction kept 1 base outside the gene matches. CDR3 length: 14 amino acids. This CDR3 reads CASSGTGGDQPQHF. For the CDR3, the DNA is TGTGCCAGCAGTGGGACAGGGGGCGATCAGCCCCAGCATTTT.

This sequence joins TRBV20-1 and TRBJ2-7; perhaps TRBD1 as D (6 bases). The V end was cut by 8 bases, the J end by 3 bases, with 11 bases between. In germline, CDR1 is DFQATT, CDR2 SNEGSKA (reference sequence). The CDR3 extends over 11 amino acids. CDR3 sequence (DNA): TGCAGTTCCCCAGGGGTCTACGAGCAGTACTTC. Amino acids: CSSPGVYEQYF.

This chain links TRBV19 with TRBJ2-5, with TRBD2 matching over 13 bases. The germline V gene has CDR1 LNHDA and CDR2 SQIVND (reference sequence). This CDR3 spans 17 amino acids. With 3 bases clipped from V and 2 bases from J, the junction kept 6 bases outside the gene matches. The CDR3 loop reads CASSMGTSGVLQETQYF. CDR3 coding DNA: TGTGCCAGTAGTATGGGGACTAGCGGGGTACTACAAGAGACCCAGTACTTC.

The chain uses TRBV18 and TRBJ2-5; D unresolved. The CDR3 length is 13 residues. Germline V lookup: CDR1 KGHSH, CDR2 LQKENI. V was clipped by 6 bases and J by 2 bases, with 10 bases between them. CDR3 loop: CASSDYQQETQYF. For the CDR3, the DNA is TGTGCCAGCTCGGATTACCAACAAGAGACCCAGTACTTC.

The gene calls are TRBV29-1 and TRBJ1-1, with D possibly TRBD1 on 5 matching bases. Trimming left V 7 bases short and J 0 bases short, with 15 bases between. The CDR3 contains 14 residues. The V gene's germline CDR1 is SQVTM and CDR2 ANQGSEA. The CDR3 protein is CSGSPGQLNTEAFF. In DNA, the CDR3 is TGCAGCGGATCCCCTGGACAACTGAACACTGAAGCTTTCTTT.

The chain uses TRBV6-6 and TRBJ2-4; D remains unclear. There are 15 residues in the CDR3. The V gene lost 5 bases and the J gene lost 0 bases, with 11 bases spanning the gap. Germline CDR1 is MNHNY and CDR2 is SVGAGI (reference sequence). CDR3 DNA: TGTGCCAGCAGTGGACCCTTTTTAGCCAAAAACATTCAGTACTTC. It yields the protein CASSGPFLAKNIQYF.

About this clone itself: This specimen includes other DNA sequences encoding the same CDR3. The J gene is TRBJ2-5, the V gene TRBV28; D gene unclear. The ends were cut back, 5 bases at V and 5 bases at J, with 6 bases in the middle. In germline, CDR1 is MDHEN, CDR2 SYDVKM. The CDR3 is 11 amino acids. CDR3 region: CASSLKETQYF. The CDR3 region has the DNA TGTGCCAGCAGTCTAAAGGAGACCCAGTACTTC.

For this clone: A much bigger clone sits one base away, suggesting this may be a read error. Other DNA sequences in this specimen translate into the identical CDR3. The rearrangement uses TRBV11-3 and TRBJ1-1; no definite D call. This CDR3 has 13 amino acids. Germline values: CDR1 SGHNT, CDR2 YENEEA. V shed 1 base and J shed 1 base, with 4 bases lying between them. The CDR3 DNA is TGTGCCAGCAGCTTAGCGGGGAACACTGAAGCTTTCTTT. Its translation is CASSLAGNTEAFF.